This TCR beta chain stems from a study of blood T cell repertoires in COVID-19 (TCRdb year 2020). In the study overall: Samples from collaborators originated in the United States, Italy and Spain and spanned both the acute and convalescent phases of COVID-19. The prospective study material was composed of cDNA or gDNA derived from T cells, B-cell-depleted T cells, or PBMCs. The dataset comprised deeply sampled blood TCRbeta repertoires from subjects exposed to, actively infected with, or recovered from COVID-19. A freely available public database, intended as a resource for researchers studying the immune response to SARS-CoV-2, is where the repertoires were released. The samples were drawn from two sources: the first 160 participants of the ongoing ImmuneRACE study, and 950 to 1,500 subjects contributed by 6 global collaborators. Sample metadata almost always included a de-identified subject ID, COVID-19 status, age in years and sex. Where available, HLA class I and class II types were obtained from metadata supplied by the sample provider rather than from assay-based typing. Overall study outcomes, separate from this receptor: The quantity of clinical and demographic metadata differed by source and by participant and was supplied without curation.

This clone was seen more than once but under ten times. No cognate antigen has been identified for it. Base qualities are not recorded, but no much larger clone differs from it by a single base. The collaborating institutions used their own protocols to collect whole blood in K2EDTA tubes. For TCRbeta analysis, collaborators shipped samples in one of three forms: frozen whole blood, isolated PBMCs, or DNA extracted from either of those sample types. The junction carries 5 bases between V and J, which are trimmed by 6 bases and 5 bases respectively. From cysteine to phenylalanine, the CDR3 is 11 amino acids long. Left in the record is the CDR3 DNA by itself, 33 bases read in frame from the first base. The immunoSEQ Assay, a bias-controlled multiplex PCR, was used to amplify TCRbeta CDR3 regions from genomic DNA. For the original study's pipeline: Within the assay, amplification of reference gene primers was used to estimate how many nucleated cells each sample contained. To quantify the absolute abundance of each unique TCRbeta CDR3 rearrangement, sequence reads were collapsed and filtered. For each sample, productive Simpson clonality was calculated as the square root of Simpson's diversity index over productive rearrangements. TCRdb took over this immuneACCESS table, retaining in-frame rearrangements with V and J assigned. Such tables are incomplete; in checked studies, under half of the missing clones stem from an unresolved V gene, and the remainder is unexplained. From that table come the V and J calls and clone size; the DNA was used to work out D and trimming. The sample profile shows 55,000 to 90,000 clones; 81% of them were found once. Jointly, the top ten make up about 0.87% of the sample.

Input material: peripheral blood. This sequence uses TRBV12-3 or TRBV12-4 and TRBJ1-3, with no D gene named confidently. The clonotype originates from a woman in her 70s with acute or convalescent COVID-19. CDR3 region: CASRQRNTIYF. The bases read TGTGCCAGCAGGCAGAGAAACACCATATATTTT.